These T cell receptor beta chains were read from a single sample in a study of vaccination and CD4 T cells after COVID-19. One entry per CDR3 protein results from TCRdb running MiXCR on the PCR reads. The sample lists about 2,700 distinct CDR3 sequences; around 31% were seen once. No cognate antigen is known for these TCRs. Source: CD4+ T cells from blood, cultured in vitro, taken after SARS-CoV-2 vaccination. These receptors all come from a human donor who had recovered from COVID-19. Both conserved end residues are part of each CDR3. The D gene is left open where the match is weak. The size field is filled for only some rows; it gives once, few, many or a size class.

d_call,j_call,v_call,clone_size,cdr3_aa,cdr3_nt
.,TRBJ2-5,TRBV5-1,.,CASSLEGKTQYF,TGCGCCAGCAGCTTGGAAGGCAAGACCCAGTACTTC
TRBD2,TRBJ2-3,TRBV6-1,.,CASSWTSGGFDTQYF,TGTGCCAGCAGTTGGACTAGCGGGGGCTTTGATACGCAGTATTTT
.,TRBJ2-7,TRBV25-1,few,CASSEIHEQYF,TGTGCCAGCAGTGAAATCCACGAGCAGTACTTC
.,TRBJ1-2,TRBV10-1,medium-sized,CASSSAGPAGYTF,TGCGCCAGCAGCTCAGCAGGGCCGGCGGGCTACACCTTC
.,TRBJ2-7,TRBV20-1,.,CSALSRTETYEQYF,TGCAGTGCCTTAAGCCGGACAGAGACTTACGAGCAGTACTTC
.,TRBJ2-7,TRBV7-9,.,CASSLGKGGQDPYEQYF,TGTGCCAGCAGCTTAGGGAAGGGGGGGCAAGACCCCTACGAGCAGTACTTC
.,TRBJ1-2,TRBV20-1,.,CSASPSYGYTF,TGCAGTGCTAGCCCTAGCTATGGCTACACCTTC
TRBD1,TRBJ1-6,TRBV6-1,.,CASKPQGDGSPLHF,TGTGCCAGCAAGCCACAGGGGGATGGTTCACCCCTCCACTTT
.,TRBJ1-5,TRBV7-7,.,CASSPRPRQPNSNQPQHF,TGTGCCAGCAGCCCCCGCCCCCGACAGCCTAATAGCAATCAGCCCCAGCATTTT
TRBD1,TRBJ1-1,TRBV20-1,.,CSAREGAQTGREAFF,TGCAGTGCCCGAGAGGGGGCCCAAACCGGGCGTGAAGCTTTCTTT
.,TRBJ2-3,TRBV7-2,few,CASSPDGDTQYF,TGTGCCAGCAGCCCTGACGGAGATACGCAGTATTTT
.,TRBJ1-3,TRBV20-1,.,CSAIGALSGNTIYF,TGCAGTGCTATAGGGGCTCTCTCTGGAAACACCATATATTTT
.,TRBJ1-1,TRBV7-9,.,CASSSDRGRNTEAFF,TGTGCCAGCAGCTCGGATCGGGGGCGAAACACTGAAGCTTTCTTT
.,TRBJ1-5,TRBV20-1,.,CSAQREGRSQPQHF,TGCAGTGCTCAGAGGGAGGGAAGAAGCCAGCCCCAGCATTTT
TRBD1,TRBJ2-2,TRBV24-1,.,CATSDSGGVTGELFF,TGTGCCACCAGTGACTCAGGGGGCGTAACCGGGGAGCTGTTTTTT
.,TRBJ1-5,TRBV28,few,CATTGNQPQHF,TGTGCCACCACAGGGAATCAGCCCCAGCATTTT
.,TRBJ2-1,TRBV7-9,once,CASSLDTEQFF,TGTGCCAGCAGCTTAGATACAGAGCAGTTCTTC
.,TRBJ1-1,TRBV27,few,CASSLDAVMNTEAFF,TGTGCCAGCAGTTTAGATGCGGTTATGAACACTGAAGCTTTCTTT
.,TRBJ1-1,TRBV20-1,.,CSATQGHLNTEAFF,TGCAGTGCTACGCAGGGGCACCTGAACACTGAAGCTTTCTTT
TRBD1,TRBJ2-1,TRBV20-1,once,CSAQKTGSYNEQFF,TGCAGTGCTCAAAAGACAGGGTCCTACAATGAGCAGTTCTTC
.,TRBJ1-3,TRBV20-1,few,CSARVDMAGNTIYF,TGCAGTGCTAGAGTGGACATGGCTGGAAACACCATATATTTT
TRBD1,TRBJ1-6,TRBV7-9,.,CASSHGTGPNPLHF,TGTGCCAGCAGCCACGGGACAGGCCCCAATCCCCTCCACTTT
.,TRBJ1-5,TRBV20-1,medium-sized,CSARLTGTPEHF,TGCAGTGCTAGGCTGACCGGGACGCCCGAGCATTTT
TRBD1,TRBJ1-2,TRBV7-9,few,CASSPRRGQSYGYTF,TGTGCCAGCAGCCCCCGAAGGGGACAGTCCTATGGCTACACCTTC
.,TRBJ1-5,TRBV7-2,.,CASSHGPYSNQPQHF,TGTGCCAGCAGTCACGGACCTTATAGCAATCAGCCCCAGCATTTT
.,TRBJ1-5,TRBV6-1,.,CASTNQGQPQHF,TGTGCCAGTACCAACCAAGGGCAGCCCCAGCATTTT
TRBD2,TRBJ2-3,TRBV20-1,few,CSARDLVAGDTDTQYF,TGCAGTGCTAGAGATTTAGTGGCGGGAGACACAGATACGCAGTATTTT
.,TRBJ1-2,TRBV7-6,few,CASSFSGVSDYGYTF,TGTGCCAGCAGCTTCAGCGGAGTGAGTGACTATGGCTACACCTTC
.,TRBJ1-2,TRBV20-1,.,CSASPSQGNYGYTF,TGCAGTGCTAGCCCCTCCCAGGGGAACTATGGCTACACCTTC
.,TRBJ1-1,TRBV6-5,.,CASSFQGWGEAFF,TGTGCCAGCAGTTTCCAGGGGTGGGGTGAAGCTTTCTTT
.,TRBJ2-5,TRBV20-1,medium-sized,CSASVLGGRETQYF,TGCAGTGCTAGCGTCTTGGGGGGGCGGGAGACCCAGTACTTC
.,TRBJ2-7,TRBV19,.,CASSINWGDSYEQYF,TGTGCCAGTAGTATAAACTGGGGTGACTCCTACGAGCAGTACTTC
.,TRBJ2-3,TRBV25-1,many,CASTSGLLTDTQYF,TGTGCCAGTACGTCTGGCCTGCTGACAGATACGCAGTATTTT
.,TRBJ1-2,TRBV10-3,medium-sized,CAIRVDLSTDGYTF,TGTGCCATCAGGGTGGATCTCTCAACGGATGGCTACACCTTC
TRBD2,TRBJ2-5,TRBV20-1,medium-sized,CSARGPLRERQETQYF,TGCAGTGCTAGAGGGCCTTTGCGGGAGCGTCAAGAGACCCAGTACTTC
.,TRBJ1-1,TRBV6-5,.,CASSYRALNTEAFF,TGTGCCAGCAGTTACCGGGCCTTGAACACTGAAGCTTTCTTT
.,TRBJ2-7,TRBV19,few,CASGDRSSRYEQYF,TGTGCCAGTGGGGACCGCAGCAGTCGATACGAGCAGTACTTC
.,TRBJ2-5,TRBV2,few,CASSLARGETQYF,TGTGCCAGCAGTCTAGCTAGGGGAGAGACCCAGTACTTC
.,TRBJ2-3,TRBV20-1,.,CSARLADTQYF,TGCAGTGCTAGACTAGCAGATACGCAGTATTTT
TRBD1,TRBJ1-2,TRBV20-1,.,CSASRRTGGDGYTF,TGCAGTGCTAGCCGCAGGACAGGGGGCGATGGCTACACCTTC
.,TRBJ2-3,TRBV10-1,.,CASSESRIFTDTQYF,TGCGCCAGCAGTGAATCACGGATCTTTACAGATACGCAGTATTTT
.,TRBJ2-3,TRBV29-1,once,CSTDQGLDTQYF,TGCAGCACAGACCAGGGACTAGATACGCAGTATTTT
.,TRBJ2-6,TRBV27,.,CASSPAGQANVLTF,TGTGCCAGCAGTCCGGCGGGGCAGGCCAACGTCCTGACTTTC
TRBD2,TRBJ2-1,TRBV7-3,medium-sized,CASSPAGGDYNEQFF,TGTGCCAGCAGCCCGGCCGGGGGGGACTACAATGAGCAGTTCTTC
.,TRBJ1-1,TRBV7-2,many,CASSGQGYTEAFF,TGTGCCAGCAGCGGGCAGGGCTACACTGAAGCTTTCTTT
.,TRBJ2-7,TRBV20-1,.,CSASLGQNYEQYF,TGCAGTGCTAGCCTCGGGCAAAATTACGAGCAGTACTTC
TRBD2,TRBJ2-3,TRBV4-1,once,CASSHPQRASGGSTDTQYF,TGCGCCAGCAGCCATCCCCAAAGGGCTAGCGGGGGTAGCACAGATACGCAGTATTTT
TRBD1,TRBJ1-2,TRBV4-1,few,CASSYDRVLNYGYTF,TGCGCCAGCAGCTACGACAGGGTACTAAACTATGGCTACACCTTC
TRBD1,TRBJ2-7,TRBV20-1,medium-sized,CSARPSGTGDYEQYF,TGCAGTGCTAGACCGTCCGGGACAGGGGACTACGAGCAGTACTTC
.,TRBJ2-1,TRBV7-9,few,CASSSITTYNEQFF,TGTGCCAGCAGTTCCATCACGACCTACAATGAGCAGTTCTTC
.,TRBJ1-5,TRBV7-9,.,CASSLQTVGLADGPQHF,TGTGCCAGCAGCTTACAGACGGTGGGCCTCGCGGACGGGCCCCAGCATTTT
TRBD2,TRBJ2-7,TRBV27,.,CASSFGGYEQYF,TGTGCCAGCAGTTTCGGGGGGTACGAGCAGTACTTC
.,TRBJ1-3,TRBV6-1,.,CASSERGPGNTIYF,TGTGCCAGCAGTGAACGGGGTCCTGGAAACACCATATATTTT